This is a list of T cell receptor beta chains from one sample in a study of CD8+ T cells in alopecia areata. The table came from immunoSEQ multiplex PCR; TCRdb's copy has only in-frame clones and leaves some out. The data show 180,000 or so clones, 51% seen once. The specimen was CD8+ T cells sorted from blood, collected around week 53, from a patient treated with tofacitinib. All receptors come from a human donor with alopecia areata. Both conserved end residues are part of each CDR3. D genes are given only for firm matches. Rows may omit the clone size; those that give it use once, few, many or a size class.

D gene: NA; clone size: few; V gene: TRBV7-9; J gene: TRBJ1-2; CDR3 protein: CASSSLHRDYGYTF; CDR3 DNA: TGTGCCAGCAGCTCTCTACACAGGGACTATGGCTACACCTTC
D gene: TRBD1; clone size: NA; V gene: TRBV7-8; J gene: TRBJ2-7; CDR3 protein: CASSYDRGYEQYF; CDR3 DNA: TGTGCCAGCAGTTATGACAGGGGCTACGAGCAGTACTTC
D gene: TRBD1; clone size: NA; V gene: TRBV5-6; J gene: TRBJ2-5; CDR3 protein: CASSYSGQGLDF; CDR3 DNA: TGTGCCAGCAGTTACAGTGGACAGGGTCTGGACTTC
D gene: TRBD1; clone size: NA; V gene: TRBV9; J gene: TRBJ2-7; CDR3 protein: CASSVSRDSSYEQYF; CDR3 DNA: TGTGCCAGCAGCGTAAGTCGGGACAGCTCCTACGAGCAGTACTTC
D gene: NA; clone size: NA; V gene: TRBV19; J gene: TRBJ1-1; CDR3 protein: CASSNLAGGTEAFF; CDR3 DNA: TGTGCCAGTAGTAATCTTGCGGGGGGCACTGAAGCTTTCTTT
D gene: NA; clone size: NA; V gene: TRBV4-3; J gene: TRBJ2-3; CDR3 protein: CASSQDKMPDTQYF; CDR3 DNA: TGCGCCAGCAGCCAAGATAAAATGCCAGATACGCAGTATTTT
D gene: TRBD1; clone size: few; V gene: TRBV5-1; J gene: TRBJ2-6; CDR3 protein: CASSFGTDFGANVLTF; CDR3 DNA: TGCGCCAGCAGCTTCGGGACAGACTTTGGGGCCAACGTCCTGACTTTC
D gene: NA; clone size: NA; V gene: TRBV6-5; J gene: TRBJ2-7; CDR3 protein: CASSHGGDEQYF; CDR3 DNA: TGTGCCAGCAGTCACGGGGGTGACGAGCAGTACTTC
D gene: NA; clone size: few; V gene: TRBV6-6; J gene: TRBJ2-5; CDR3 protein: CASSYLAEETQYF; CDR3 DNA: TGTGCCAGCAGTTACTTGGCAGAAGAGACCCAGTACTTC
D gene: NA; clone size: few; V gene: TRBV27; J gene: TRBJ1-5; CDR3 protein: CASSGSAWQPQHF; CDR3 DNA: TGTGCCAGCTCGGGTTCAGCATGGCAGCCCCAGCATTTT
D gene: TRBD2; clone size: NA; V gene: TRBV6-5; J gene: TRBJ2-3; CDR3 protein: CASSYGSGGGTDTQYF; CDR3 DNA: TGTGCCAGCAGTTACGGGTCGGGGGGAGGCACAGATACGCAGTATTTT
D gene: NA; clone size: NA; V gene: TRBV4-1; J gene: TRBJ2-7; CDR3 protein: CASSQGTPYEQYF; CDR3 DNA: TGCGCCAGCAGCCAAGGAACCCCCTACGAGCAGTACTTC
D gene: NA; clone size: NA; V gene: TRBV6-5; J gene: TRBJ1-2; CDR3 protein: CASSYSAFAGYTF; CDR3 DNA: TGTGCCAGCAGTTACTCGGCCTTCGCTGGCTACACCTTC
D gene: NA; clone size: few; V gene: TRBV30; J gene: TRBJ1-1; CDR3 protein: CAWSVTGLEAFF; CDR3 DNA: TGTGCCTGGAGTGTAACGGGTCTTGAAGCTTTCTTT
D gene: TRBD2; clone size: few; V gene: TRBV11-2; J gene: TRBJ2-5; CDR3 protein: CASSFTSGEETQYF; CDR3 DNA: TGTGCCAGCAGCTTCACTAGCGGGGAAGAGACCCAGTACTTC
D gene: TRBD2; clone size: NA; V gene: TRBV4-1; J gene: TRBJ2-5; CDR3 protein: CASSQDLPGLAGGQETQYF; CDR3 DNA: TGCGCCAGCAGCCAAGATCTCCCGGGACTAGCGGGGGGACAGGAGACCCAGTACTTC
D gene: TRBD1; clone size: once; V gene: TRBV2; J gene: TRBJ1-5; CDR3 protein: CASWTGSNQPQHF; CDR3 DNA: TGTGCCAGCTGGACAGGGAGCAATCAGCCCCAGCATTTT
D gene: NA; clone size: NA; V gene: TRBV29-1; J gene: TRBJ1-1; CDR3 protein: CSVEFNGGTEAFF; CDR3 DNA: TGCAGCGTTGAATTTAACGGGGGAACTGAAGCTTTCTTT
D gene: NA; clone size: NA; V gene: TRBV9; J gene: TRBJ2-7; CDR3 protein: CASSVTWGHEQYF; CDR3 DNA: TGTGCCAGCAGCGTTACGTGGGGTCACGAGCAGTACTTC
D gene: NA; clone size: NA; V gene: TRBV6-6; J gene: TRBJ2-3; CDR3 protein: CASSWIGKTDTQYF; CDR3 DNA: TGTGCCAGCAGTTGGATTGGGAAGACAGATACGCAGTATTTT
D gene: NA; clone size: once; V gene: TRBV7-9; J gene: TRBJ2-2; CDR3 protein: CASSLGRPGELFF; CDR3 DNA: TGTGCCAGCAGCTTAGGGCGGCCCGGGGAGCTGTTTTTT
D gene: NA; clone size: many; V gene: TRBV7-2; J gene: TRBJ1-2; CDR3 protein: CASSGHRVANYGYTF; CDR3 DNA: TGTGCCAGCAGCGGGCACAGGGTCGCTAACTATGGCTACACCTTC
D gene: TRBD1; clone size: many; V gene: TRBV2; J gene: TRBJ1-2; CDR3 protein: CASRDRGRNGYTF; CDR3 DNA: TGTGCCAGCAGAGACAGGGGGAGGAATGGCTACACCTTC
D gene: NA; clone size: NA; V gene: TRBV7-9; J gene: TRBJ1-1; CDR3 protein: CASSIDRDPTEAFF; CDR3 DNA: TGTGCCAGCAGCATAGACCGGGACCCCACTGAAGCTTTCTTT
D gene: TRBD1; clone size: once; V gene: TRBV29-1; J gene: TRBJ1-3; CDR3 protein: CSVEGTGHGNTIYF; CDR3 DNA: TGCAGCGTTGAAGGGACAGGGCATGGAAACACCATATATTTT
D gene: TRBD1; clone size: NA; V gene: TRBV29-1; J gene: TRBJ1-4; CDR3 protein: CSARGQEDEKLFF; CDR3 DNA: TGCAGCGCGCGGGGACAGGAAGATGAAAAACTGTTTTTT
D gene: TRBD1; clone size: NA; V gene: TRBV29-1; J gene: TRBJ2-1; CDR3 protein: CSVESRGHRYNEQFF; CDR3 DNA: TGCAGCGTTGAATCCAGGGGGCATAGGTACAATGAGCAGTTCTTC
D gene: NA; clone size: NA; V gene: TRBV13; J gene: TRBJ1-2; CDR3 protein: CASSLERQLDTYGYTF; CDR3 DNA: TGTGCCAGCAGCTTAGAAAGGCAGCTGGACACCTATGGCTACACCTTC
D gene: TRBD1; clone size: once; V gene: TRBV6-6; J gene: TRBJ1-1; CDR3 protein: CASSRQGGNTEAFF; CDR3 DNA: TGTGCCAGCAGCCGTCAGGGGGGGAACACTGAAGCTTTCTTT
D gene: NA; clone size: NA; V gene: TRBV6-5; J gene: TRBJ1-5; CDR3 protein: CASSPRGNQPQHF; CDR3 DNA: TGTGCCAGCAGTCCCCGAGGCAATCAGCCCCAGCATTTT
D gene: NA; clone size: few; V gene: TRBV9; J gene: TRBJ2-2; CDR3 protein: CASSVAAGELFF; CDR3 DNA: TGTGCCAGCAGCGTGGCCGCCGGGGAGCTGTTTTTT
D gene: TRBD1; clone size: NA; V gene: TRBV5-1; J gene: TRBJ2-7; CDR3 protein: CASSRTGPYEQYF; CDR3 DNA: TGCGCCAGCAGCCGGACAGGGCCCTACGAGCAGTACTTC
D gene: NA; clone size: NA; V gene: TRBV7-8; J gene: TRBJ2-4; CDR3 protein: CASSPPNTYIQYF; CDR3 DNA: TGTGCCAGCAGCCCCCCGAACACCTACATTCAGTACTTC
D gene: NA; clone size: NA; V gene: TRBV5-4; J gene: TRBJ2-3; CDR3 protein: CASSFDEDTQYF; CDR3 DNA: TGTGCCAGCAGCTTCGACGAGGATACGCAGTATTTT
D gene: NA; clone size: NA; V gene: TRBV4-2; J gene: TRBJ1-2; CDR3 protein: CASSLSGRGYTF; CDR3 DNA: TGTGCCAGCAGCCTAAGCGGTAGAGGCTACACCTTC
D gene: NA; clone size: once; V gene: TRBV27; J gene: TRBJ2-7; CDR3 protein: CASRPGPGNEQYF; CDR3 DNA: TGTGCCAGCAGACCGGGACCCGGGAACGAGCAGTACTTC
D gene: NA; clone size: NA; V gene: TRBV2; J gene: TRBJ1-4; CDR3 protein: CASTAGHRATEVREKLFF; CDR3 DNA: TGTGCCAGCACCGCCGGGCACAGGGCAACGGAAGTTCGAGAAAAACTGTTTTTT
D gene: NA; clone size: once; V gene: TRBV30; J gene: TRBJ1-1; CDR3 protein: CAWCPGTTEAFF; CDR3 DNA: TGTGCCTGGTGCCCGGGAACCACTGAAGCTTTCTTT
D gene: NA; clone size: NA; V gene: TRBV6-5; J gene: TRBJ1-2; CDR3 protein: CASSWVANYGYTF; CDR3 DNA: TGTGCCAGCAGTTGGGTAGCTAACTATGGCTACACCTTC
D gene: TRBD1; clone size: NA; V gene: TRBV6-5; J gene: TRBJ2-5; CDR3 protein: CASSATGSGETQYF; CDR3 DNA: TGTGCCAGCAGCGCGACAGGGTCCGGAGAGACCCAGTACTTC
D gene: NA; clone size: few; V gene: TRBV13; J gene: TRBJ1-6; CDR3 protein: CASSLGGEIDSPLHF; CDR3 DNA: TGTGCCAGCAGCTTAGGAGGGGAAATCGATTCACCCCTCCACTTT
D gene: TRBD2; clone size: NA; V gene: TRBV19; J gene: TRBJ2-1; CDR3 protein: CASSIHLAGGPEQFF; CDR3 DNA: TGTGCCAGTAGTATACACCTAGCGGGGGGCCCTGAGCAGTTCTTC
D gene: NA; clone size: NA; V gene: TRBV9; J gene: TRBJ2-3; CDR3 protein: CASSVDVRSTDTQYF; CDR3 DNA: TGTGCCAGCAGCGTAGATGTCAGAAGCACAGATACGCAGTATTTT